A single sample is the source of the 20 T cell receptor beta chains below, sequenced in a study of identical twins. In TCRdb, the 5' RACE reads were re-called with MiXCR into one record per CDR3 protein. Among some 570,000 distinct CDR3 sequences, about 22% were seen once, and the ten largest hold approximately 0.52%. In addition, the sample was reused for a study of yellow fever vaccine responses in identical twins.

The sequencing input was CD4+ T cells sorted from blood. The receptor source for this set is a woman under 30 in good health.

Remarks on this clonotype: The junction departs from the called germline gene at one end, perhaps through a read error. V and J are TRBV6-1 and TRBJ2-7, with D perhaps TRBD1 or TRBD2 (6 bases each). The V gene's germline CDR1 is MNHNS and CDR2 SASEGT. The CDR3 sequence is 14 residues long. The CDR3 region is CASGEGPLGGEEYF. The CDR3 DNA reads TGTGCCAGCGGCGAGGGTCCCCTGGGGGGCGAGGAGTACTTC.

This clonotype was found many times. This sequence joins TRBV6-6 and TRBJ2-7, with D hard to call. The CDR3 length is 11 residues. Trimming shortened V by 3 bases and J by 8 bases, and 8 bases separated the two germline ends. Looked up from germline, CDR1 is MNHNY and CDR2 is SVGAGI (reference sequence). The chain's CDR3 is CASSYGQKQYF. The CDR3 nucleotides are TGTGCCAGCAGTTATGGGCAGAAGCAGTACTTC.

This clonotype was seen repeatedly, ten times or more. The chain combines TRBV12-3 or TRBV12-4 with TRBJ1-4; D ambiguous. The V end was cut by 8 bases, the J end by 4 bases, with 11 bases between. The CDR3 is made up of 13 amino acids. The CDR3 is CASCKRDNEKLFF. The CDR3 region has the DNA TGTGCCAGCTGTAAAAGGGATAATGAAAAACTGTTTTTT.

DNA for the CDR3: TGCAGTGCTAGAGGACGGGCTACTTGGGGCAATCAGCCCCAGCATTTT. Its translation is CSARGRATWGNQPQHF. V usage is TRBV20-1 and J usage is TRBJ1-5, with D unresolved. Trimming shortened V by 1 base and J by 2 bases, and 15 bases separated the two germline ends. The CDR3 is made up of 16 amino acids. The germline V gene encodes CDR1 DFQATT and CDR2 SNEGSKA (reference sequence).

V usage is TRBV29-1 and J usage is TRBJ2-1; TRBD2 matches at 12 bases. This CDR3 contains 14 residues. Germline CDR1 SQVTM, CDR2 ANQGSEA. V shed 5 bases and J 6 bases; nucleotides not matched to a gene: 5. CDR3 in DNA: TGCAGCGTTTACGGACTAGCGGGGCTCAATGAGCAGTTCTTC. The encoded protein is CSVYGLAGLNEQFF.

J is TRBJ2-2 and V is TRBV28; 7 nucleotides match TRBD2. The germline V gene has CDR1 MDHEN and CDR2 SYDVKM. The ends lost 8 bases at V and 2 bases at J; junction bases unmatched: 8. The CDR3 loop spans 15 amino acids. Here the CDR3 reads CASGSGTINTGELFF. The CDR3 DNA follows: TGTGCCAGCGGCAGCGGGACGATTAACACCGGGGAGCTGTTTTTT.

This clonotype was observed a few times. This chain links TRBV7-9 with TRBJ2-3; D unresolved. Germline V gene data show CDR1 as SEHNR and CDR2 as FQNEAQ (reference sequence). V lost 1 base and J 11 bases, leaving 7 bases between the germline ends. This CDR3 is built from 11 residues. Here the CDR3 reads CASSLGTMQYF. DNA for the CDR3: TGTGCCAGCAGCTTAGGGACGATGCAGTATTTT.

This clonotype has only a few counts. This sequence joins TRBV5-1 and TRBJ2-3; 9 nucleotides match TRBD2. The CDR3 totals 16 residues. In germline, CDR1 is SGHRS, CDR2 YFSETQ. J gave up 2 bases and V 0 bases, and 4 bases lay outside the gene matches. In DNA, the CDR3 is TGCGCCAGCAGCTTGGAGGGGACTAGCAACACAGATACGCAGTATTTT. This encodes CASSLEGTSNTDTQYF.

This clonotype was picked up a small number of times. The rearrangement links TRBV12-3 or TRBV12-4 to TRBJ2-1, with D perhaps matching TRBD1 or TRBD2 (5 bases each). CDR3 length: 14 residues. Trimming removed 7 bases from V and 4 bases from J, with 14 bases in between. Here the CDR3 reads CASTGKGLYNEQFF. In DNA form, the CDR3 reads TGTGCCAGCACCGGGAAGGGGCTTTACAATGAGCAGTTCTTC.

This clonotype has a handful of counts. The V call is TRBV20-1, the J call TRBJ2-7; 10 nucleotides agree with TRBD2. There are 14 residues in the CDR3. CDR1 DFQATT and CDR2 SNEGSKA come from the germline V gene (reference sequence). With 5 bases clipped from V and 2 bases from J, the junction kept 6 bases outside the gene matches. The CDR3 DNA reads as TGCAGTGCTCAGGGACTAGCGCGCACCTACGAGCAGTACTTC. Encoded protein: CSAQGLARTYEQYF.

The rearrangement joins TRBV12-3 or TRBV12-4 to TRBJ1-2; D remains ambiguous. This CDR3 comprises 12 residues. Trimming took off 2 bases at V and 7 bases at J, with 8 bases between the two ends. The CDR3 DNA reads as TGTGCCAGCAGTTTATTTCAGGCTGGCTACACCTTC. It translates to CASSLFQAGYTF.

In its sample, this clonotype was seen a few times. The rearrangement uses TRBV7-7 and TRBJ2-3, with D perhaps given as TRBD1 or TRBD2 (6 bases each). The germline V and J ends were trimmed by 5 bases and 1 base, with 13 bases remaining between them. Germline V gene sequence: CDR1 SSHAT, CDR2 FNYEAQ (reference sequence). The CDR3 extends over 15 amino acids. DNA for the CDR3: TGTGCCAGCAGCATTACGGGGGCAGGCACAGATACGCAGTATTTT. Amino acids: CASSITGAGTDTQYF.

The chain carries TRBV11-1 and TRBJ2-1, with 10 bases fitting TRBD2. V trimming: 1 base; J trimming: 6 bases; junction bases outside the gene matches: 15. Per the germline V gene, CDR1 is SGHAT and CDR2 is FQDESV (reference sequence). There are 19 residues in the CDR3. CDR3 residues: CASSLDPGLASLGLNEQFF. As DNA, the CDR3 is TGTGCCAGCAGCTTAGACCCGGGACTAGCGAGTCTAGGTCTCAATGAGCAGTTCTTC.

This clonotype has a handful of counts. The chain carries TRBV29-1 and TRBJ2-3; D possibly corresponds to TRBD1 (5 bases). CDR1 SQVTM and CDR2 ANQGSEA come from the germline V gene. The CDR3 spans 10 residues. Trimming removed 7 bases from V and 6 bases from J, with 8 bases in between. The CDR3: CSGGLDTQYF. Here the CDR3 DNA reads TGCAGCGGGGGCCTGGATACGCAGTATTTT.

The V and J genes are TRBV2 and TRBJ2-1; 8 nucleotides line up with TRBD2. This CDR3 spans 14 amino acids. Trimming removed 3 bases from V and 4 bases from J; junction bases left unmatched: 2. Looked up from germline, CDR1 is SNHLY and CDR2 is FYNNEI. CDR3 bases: TGTGCCAGCAGTGATGGGACTAGATACAATGAGCAGTTCTTC. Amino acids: CASSDGTRYNEQFF.

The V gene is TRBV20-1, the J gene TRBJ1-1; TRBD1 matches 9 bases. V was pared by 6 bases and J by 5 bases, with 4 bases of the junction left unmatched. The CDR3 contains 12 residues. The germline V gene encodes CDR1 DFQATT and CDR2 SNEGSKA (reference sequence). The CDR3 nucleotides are TGCAGTGCACAGGGGGCTGGGACTGAAGCTTTCTTT. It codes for CSAQGAGTEAFF.

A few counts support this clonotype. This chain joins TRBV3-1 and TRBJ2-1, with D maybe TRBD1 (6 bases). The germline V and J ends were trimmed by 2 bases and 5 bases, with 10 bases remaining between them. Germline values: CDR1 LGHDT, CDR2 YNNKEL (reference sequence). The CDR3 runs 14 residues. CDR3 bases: TGTGCCAGCAGCCAAATACAGGGTGACAATGAGCAGTTCTTC. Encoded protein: CASSQIQGDNEQFF.

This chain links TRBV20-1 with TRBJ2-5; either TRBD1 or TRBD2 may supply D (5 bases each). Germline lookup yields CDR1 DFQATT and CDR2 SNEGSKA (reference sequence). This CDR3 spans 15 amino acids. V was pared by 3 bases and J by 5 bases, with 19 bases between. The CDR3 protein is CSARGGYGDVETQYF. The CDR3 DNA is TGCAGTGCTAGGGGTGGCTATGGGGACGTCGAGACCCAGTACTTC.

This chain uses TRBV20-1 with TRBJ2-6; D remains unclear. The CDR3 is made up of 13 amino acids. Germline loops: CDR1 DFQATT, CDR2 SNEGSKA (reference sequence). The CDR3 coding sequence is TGCAGAGCAGCCAGCTCTGGGGCCAACGTCCTGACTTTC. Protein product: CRAASSGANVLTF.

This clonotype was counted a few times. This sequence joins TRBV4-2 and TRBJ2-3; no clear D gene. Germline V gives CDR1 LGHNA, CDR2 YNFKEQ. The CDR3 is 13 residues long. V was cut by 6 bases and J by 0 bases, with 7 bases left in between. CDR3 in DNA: TGTGCCAGCAGAAGCCCTAGCACAGATACGCAGTATTTT. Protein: CASRSPSTDTQYF.